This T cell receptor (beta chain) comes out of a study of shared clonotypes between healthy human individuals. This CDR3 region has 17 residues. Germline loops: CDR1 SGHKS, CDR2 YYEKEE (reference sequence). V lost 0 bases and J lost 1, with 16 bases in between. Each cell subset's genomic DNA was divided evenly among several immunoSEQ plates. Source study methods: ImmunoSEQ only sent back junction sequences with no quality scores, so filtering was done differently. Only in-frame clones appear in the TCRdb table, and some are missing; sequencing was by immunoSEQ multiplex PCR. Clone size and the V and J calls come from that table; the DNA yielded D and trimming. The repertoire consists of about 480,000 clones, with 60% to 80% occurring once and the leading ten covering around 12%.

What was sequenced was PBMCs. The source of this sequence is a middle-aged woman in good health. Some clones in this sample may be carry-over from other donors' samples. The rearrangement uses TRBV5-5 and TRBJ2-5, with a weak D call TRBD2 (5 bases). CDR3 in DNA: TGTGCCAGCAGCTTGGGACCAGCGGTGGGATCCCAAGAGACCCAGTACTTC. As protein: CASSLGPAVGSQETQYF.